This T cell receptor (beta chain) was recorded in a study of cytomegalovirus exposure and HLA in healthy donors. Study-level findings and limits: High specificity and sensitivity for cytomegalovirus status were reported for the classifier. In vitro experiments confirmed that a few CMV-associated chains were specific for CMV antigens. One later analysis, an examination of the 100 to 150 validation repertoires, found that first-cohort TCR clusters tended to co-occur in them.

The CDR3 contains 18 residues. V was clipped by 0 bases and J by 0 bases, with 15 bases between them. CDR1 is SGHVS, CDR2 FQNEAQ, per germline. In regard to this clone: The antigen is undetermined.

Produced via immunoSEQ multiplex PCR; TCRdb's table is partial and in-frame only. Of around 70,000 clones listed, 91% are singletons. This receptor was identified in a man younger than 35 in good health and CMV-seronegative. Specimen: PBMCs. The genes are TRBV7-8 and TRBJ2-1; tentative D call: TRBD1 (6 bases). The chain's CDR3 is CASSLARLRTDSYNEQFF. The CDR3, as DNA: TGTGCCAGCAGCTTAGCGCGGTTGCGGACAGACTCCTACAATGAGCAGTTCTTC.